The 5 T cell receptor beta chains below all came from one sample that was sequenced in a study of blood T cell repertoires in COVID-19. Sequenced by immunoSEQ multiplex PCR; TCRdb stores in-frame clones only, minus some. The data show over 250,000 clones, roughly 86% seen once. Input material: PBMCs or T cells enriched from blood (not recorded which). The receptors come from a woman aged 18-30 years who had recovered from COVID-19.

The chain links TRBV4-3 to TRBJ1-1; 10 bases agree with TRBD1. V lost 0 bases, J lost 0 bases, and 7 bases stayed unmatched. There are 18 residues in the CDR3. CDR1 and CDR2 from the germline V gene are LGHNA and YSLEER. The CDR3 coding sequence is TGCGCCAGCAGCCAAGAAGACAGGGGGCCTAGATTGAACACTGAAGCTTTCTTT. This codes for CASSQEDRGPRLNTEAFF.

This chain joins TRBV7-8 and TRBJ1-2; the D is unclear. Germline lookup yields CDR1 SGHVS and CDR2 FQNEAQ. The V gene lost 1 base and the J gene lost 2 bases, with 8 bases spanning the gap. The CDR3 has 14 amino acids. CDR3 DNA: TGTGCCAGCAGCTTAGACGGGAGGAACTATGGCTACACCTTC. Encoded protein: CASSLDGRNYGYTF. Variable domain in full (rest from reference TRBV7-8 and TRBJ1-2): GAGVSQSPRYKVAKRGQDVALRCDPISGHVSLFWYQQALGQGPEFLTYFQNEAQLDKSGLPSDRFFAERPEGSVSTLKIQRTQQEDSAVYLCASSLDGRNYGYTFGSGTRLTVV.

V usage is TRBV15 and J usage is TRBJ2-1; no clear D. The CDR3 loop spans 15 amino acids. V was trimmed by 1 base and J by 10 bases, leaving 17 bases between them. Germline CDR1 reads LNHNV; CDR2 reads YYDKDF (reference sequence). The CDR3 nucleotides are TGTGCCACCAGCAGAGTTTCTCCGAAGCGATACGAGCAGTTCTTC. Translation: CATSRVSPKRYEQFF.

This chain links TRBV4-3 with TRBJ1-2; perhaps TRBD1 as D (5 bases). Germline lookup yields CDR1 LGHNA and CDR2 YSLEER. V dropped 0 bases and J dropped 2 bases, with 7 bases sitting between them. There are 14 residues in the CDR3. The CDR3 protein is CASSQDPGNYGYTF. DNA for the CDR3: TGCGCCAGCAGCCAAGACCCAGGGAACTATGGCTACACCTTC.

Note on this clone: The sample has other DNA sequences that encode this CDR3 too. The V and J genes are TRBV5-1 and TRBJ2-3, with TRBD1 identical over 7 bases. Germline V gene data show CDR1 as SGHRS and CDR2 as YFSETQ. This CDR3 is 14 amino acids long. V was clipped by 0 bases and J by 4 bases; unmatched bases: 2. The CDR3 sequence is CASSLGQGADTQYF. In DNA, the CDR3 is TGCGCCAGCAGCTTGGGACAGGGTGCAGATACGCAGTATTTT.